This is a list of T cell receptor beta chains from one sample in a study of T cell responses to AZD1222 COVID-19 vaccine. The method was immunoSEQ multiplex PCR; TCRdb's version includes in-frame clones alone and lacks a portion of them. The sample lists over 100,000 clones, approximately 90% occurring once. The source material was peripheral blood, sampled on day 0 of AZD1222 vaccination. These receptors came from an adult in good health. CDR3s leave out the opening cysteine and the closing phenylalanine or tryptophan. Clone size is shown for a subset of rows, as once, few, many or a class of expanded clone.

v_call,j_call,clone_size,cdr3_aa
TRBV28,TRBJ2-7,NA,ATRTGPTGEY
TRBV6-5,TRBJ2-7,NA,ASSSRDLGSYEQY
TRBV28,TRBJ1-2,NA,ASSSGQGHGYT
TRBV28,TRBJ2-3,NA,ASSLSGGGTDTQY
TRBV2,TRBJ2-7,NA,AINRDYEQY
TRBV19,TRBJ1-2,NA,ASRDRGPLYGYT
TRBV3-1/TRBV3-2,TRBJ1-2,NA,ASSKQGNYGYT
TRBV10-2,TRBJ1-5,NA,ASSESSLNQPQH
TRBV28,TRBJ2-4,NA,AVRGQGQNRAKNIQY
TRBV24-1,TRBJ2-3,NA,ATSPGAFSTDTQY
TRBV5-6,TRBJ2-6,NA,ASSFNSLSGANVLT
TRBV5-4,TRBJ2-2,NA,ASSPPGQMGPGELF
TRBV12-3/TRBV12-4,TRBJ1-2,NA,ASSRQGAAGYT
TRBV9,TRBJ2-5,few,ASSARAAGSETQY
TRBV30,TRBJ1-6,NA,AWSGGTGGGPLH
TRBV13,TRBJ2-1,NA,ASSPYTRTSGRRVYNEQF
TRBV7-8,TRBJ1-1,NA,ASSLLPQGARTEAF
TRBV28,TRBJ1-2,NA,ASSAPTGQNYGYT
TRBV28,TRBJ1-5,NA,ASSYLGAGGQPQH
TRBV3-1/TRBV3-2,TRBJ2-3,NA,ASSLSTSGRADTQY
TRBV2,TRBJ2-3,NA,ADSAETDTQY
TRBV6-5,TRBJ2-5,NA,ASSPGLPKETQY
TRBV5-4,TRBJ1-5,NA,ASSLDGGRDQPQH
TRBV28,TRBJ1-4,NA,ASRAGGADEKLF
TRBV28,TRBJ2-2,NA,ASSSTSPNTGELF
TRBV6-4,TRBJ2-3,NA,ALPRTSGSQIRQY
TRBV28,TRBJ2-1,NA,ASSPPAGEVDNEQF
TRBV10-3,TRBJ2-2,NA,AIRVQGNTGELF
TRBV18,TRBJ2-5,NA,ASSPLSETQY
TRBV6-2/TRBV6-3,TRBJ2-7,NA,ASSSWSSYEQY
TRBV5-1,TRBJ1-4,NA,ASSRDVGGGEKLF
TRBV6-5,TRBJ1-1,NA,ASTLTGGLGEAF